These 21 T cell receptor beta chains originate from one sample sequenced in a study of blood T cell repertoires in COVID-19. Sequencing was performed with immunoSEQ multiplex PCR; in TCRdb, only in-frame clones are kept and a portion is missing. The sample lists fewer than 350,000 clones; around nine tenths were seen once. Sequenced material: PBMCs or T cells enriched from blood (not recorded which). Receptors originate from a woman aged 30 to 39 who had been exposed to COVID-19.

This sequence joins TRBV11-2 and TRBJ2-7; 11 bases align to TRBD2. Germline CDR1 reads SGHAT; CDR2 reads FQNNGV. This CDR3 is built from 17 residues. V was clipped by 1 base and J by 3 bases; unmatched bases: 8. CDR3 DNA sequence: TGTGCCAGCAGCTTAGGCCCCCTCCTAGCGGGAGGCTACGAGCAGTACTTC. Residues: CASSLGPLLAGGYEQYF.

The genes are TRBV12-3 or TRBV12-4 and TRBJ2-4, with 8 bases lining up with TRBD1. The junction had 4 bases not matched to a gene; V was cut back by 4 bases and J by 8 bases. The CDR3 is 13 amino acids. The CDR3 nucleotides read TGTGCCAGCAGTTCTCAGGGGGCATACATTCAGTACTTC. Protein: CASSSQGAYIQYF.

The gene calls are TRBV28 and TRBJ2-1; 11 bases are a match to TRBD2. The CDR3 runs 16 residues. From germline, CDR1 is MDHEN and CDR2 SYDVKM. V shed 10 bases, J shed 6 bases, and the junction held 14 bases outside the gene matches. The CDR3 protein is CANNPPTSGSPNEQFF. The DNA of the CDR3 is TGTGCCAACAACCCCCCAACTAGCGGGAGTCCCAATGAGCAGTTCTTC.

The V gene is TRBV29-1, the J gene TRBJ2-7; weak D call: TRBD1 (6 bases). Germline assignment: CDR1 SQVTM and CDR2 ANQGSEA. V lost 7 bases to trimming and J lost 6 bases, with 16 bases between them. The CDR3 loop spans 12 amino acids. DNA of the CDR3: TGCAGCGGGGCACTGCGAGGGGGCGAGCAGTACTTC. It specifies CSGALRGGEQYF.

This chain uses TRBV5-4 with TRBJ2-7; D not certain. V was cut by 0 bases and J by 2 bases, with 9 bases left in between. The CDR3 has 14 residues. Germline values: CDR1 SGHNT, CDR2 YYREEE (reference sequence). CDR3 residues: CASSLVRGTYEQYF. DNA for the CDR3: TGTGCCAGCAGCTTGGTAAGAGGAACCTACGAGCAGTACTTC.

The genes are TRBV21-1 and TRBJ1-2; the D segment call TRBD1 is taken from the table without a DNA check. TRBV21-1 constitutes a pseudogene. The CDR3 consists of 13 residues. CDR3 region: CASSGREGYGYTF. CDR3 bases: TGTGCCAGCAGTGGCAGGGAAGGCTATGGCTACACCTTC.

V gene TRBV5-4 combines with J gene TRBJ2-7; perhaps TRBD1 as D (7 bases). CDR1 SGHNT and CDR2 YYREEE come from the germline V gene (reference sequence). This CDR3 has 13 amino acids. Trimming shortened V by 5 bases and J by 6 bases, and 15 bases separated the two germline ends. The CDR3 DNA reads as TGTGCCAGCAGTATCGCAGGGGGAGGCGAGCAGTACTTC. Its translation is CASSIAGGGEQYF. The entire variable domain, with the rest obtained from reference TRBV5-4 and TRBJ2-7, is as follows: ETGVTQSPTHLIKTRGQQVTLRCSSQSGHNTVSWYQQALGQGPQFIFQYYREEENGRGNFPPRFSGLQFPNYSSELNVNALELDDSALYLCASSIAGGGEQYFGPGTRLTVT.

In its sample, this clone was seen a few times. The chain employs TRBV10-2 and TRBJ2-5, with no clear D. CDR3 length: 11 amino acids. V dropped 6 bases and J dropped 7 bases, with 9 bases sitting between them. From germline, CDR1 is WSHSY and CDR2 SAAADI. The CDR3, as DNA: TGCGCCAGCAGCCTCACCGGGACCCAGTACTTC. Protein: CASSLTGTQYF.

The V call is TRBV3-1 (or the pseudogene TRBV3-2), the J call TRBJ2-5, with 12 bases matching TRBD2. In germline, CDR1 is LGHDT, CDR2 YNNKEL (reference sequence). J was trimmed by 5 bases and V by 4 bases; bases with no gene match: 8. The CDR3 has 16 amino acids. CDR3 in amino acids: CASSRLAGEGGETQYF. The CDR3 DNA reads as TGTGCCAGCAGCCGACTAGCGGGAGAGGGCGGGGAGACCCAGTACTTC.

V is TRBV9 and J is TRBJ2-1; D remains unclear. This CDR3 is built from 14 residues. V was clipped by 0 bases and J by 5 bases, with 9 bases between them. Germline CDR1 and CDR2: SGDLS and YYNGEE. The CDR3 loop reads CASSVAPSDNEQFF. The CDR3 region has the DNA TGTGCCAGCAGCGTAGCCCCGTCGGACAATGAGCAGTTCTTC.

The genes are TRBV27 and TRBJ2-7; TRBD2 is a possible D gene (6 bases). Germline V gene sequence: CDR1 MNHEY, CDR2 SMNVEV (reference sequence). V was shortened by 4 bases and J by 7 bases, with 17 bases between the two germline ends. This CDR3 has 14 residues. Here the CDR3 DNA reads TGTGCCAGCAGTTACGGGACTCCGCCGGGGGAGCAGTACTTC. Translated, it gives CASSYGTPPGEQYF.

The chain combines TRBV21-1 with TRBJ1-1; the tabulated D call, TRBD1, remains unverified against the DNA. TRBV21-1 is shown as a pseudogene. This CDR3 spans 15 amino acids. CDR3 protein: CASSKGEDSNTEAFF. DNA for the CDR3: TGTGCCAGCAGCAAAGGGGAAGACAGTAACACTGAAGCTTTCTTT.

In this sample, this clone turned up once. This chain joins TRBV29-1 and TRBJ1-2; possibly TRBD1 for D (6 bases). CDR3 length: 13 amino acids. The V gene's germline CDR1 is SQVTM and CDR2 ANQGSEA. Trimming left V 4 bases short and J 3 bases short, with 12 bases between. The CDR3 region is CSVGQGMDYGYTF. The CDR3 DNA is TGCAGCGTTGGGCAGGGGATGGACTATGGCTACACCTTC.

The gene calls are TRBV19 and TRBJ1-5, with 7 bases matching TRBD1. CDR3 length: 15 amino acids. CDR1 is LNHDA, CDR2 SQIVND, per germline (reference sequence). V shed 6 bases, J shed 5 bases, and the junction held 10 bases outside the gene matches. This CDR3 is CASSQDRFRDQPQHF. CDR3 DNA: TGTGCCAGTAGCCAGGACAGGTTCAGGGATCAGCCCCAGCATTTT.

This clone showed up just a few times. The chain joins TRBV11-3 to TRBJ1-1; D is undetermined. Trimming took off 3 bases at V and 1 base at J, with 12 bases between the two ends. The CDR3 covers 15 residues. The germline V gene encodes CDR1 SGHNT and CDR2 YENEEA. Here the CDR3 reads CASSFLGGRNTEAFF. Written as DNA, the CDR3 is TGTGCCAGCAGCTTCCTGGGAGGGAGGAACACTGAAGCTTTCTTT.

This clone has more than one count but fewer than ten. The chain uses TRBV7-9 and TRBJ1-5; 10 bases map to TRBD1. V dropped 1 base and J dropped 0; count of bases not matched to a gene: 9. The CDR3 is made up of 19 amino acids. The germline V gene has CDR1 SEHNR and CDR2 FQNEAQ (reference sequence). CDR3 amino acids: CASSLVRGTGDHSNQPQHF. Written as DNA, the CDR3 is TGTGCCAGCAGCTTAGTGAGGGGGACAGGGGACCATAGCAATCAGCCCCAGCATTTT.

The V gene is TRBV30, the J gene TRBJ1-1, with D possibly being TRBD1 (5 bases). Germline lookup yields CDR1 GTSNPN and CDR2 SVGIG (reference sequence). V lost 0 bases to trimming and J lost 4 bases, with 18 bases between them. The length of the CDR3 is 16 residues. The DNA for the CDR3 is TGTGCCTGGAGTGTGGGGCAGGGCCTTACCTTCACTGAAGCTTTCTTT. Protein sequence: CAWSVGQGLTFTEAFF.

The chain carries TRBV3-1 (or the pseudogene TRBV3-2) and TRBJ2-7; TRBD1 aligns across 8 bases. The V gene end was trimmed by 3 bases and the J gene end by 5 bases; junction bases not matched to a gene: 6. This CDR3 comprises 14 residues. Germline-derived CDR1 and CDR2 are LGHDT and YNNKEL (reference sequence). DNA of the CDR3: TGTGCCAGCAGCCATAGCGGACAGGGAAACGAGCAGTACTTC. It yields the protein CASSHSGQGNEQYF.

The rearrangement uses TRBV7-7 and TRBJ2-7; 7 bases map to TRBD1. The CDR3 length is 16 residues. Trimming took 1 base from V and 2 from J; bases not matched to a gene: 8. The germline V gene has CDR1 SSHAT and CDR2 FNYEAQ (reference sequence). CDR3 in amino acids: CASSLGSPGGPYEQYF. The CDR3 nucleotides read TGTGCCAGCAGCTTAGGCTCGCCAGGGGGACCCTACGAGCAGTACTTC.

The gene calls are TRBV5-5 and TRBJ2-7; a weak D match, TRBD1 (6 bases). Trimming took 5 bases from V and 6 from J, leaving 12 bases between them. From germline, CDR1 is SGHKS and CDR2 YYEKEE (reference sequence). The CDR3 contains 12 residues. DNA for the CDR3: TGTGCCAGCAGTCTCCCAGGGGTCGAGCAGTACTTC. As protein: CASSLPGVEQYF.

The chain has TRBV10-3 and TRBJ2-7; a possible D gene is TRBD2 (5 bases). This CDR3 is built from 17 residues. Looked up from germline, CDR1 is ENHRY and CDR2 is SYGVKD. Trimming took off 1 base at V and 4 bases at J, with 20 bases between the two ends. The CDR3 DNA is TGTGCCATCAGTGAGTTTGAGGGTTCCCAGAAGATGTACGAGCAGTACTTC. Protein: CAISEFEGSQKMYEQYF.